The 20 T cell receptor beta chains below come from one sample, sequenced in a study of CD8+ T cells in alopecia areata. cDNA serving as the sequencing template came from extracted, reverse transcribed RNA. Some clones are missing from TCRdb's copy, which holds only in-frame ones; the method was immunoSEQ multiplex PCR. The profile covers some 110,000 clones, with 55% to 65% appearing a single time and about 3% taken by the ten largest. The sample consisted of CD4+ T cells sorted from blood. Receptors originate from a human donor in good health.

This rearrangement joins TRBV27 to TRBJ1-2, with D possibly being TRBD1 (6 bases). CDR3 length: 13 amino acids. Germline CDR1 is MNHEY and CDR2 is SMNVEV (reference sequence). The V gene lost 5 bases and the J gene lost 8 bases, with 15 bases spanning the gap. The CDR3 reads CASSEAGAGGYTF. CDR3 sequence (DNA): TGTGCCAGCAGTGAGGCGGGGGCCGGCGGCTACACCTTC.

CDR3 in amino acids: CAISESGINTEAFF. The CDR3 coding sequence is TGTGCCATCAGTGAATCGGGGATTAACACTGAAGCTTTCTTT. This chain joins TRBV10-3 and TRBJ1-1; D is unresolved. The V end was cut by 3 bases, the J end by 2 bases, with 10 bases between. The CDR3 contains 14 residues. From germline, CDR1 is ENHRY and CDR2 SYGVKD.

This chain joins TRBV27 and TRBJ1-6; TRBD1 matches at 10 bases. Losses at the gene ends were 8 bases for V and 8 bases for J; bases not matched to a gene: 3. This CDR3 region has 13 residues. Germline V CDR1 and CDR2: MNHEY, SMNVEV (reference sequence). The CDR3 protein is CASGGQGDSPLHF. The CDR3 nucleotides are TGTGCCAGCGGTGGACAGGGGGATTCACCCCTCCACTTT.

This clone came up a few times. V and J are TRBV2 and TRBJ1-6, with D perhaps TRBD1 (6 bases). This CDR3 contains 18 residues. V gave up 6 bases and J gave up 0 bases, with 18 bases separating them. CDR1 is SNHLY, CDR2 FYNNEI, per germline. The CDR3 sequence: CASSVSTPRGSYNSPLHF. CDR3 nucleotide sequence: TGTGCCAGCAGCGTTTCGACCCCCAGGGGCTCCTATAATTCACCCCTCCACTTT.

The J gene is TRBJ1-5, the V gene TRBV7-9; D unclear. CDR1 and CDR2 from the germline V gene are SEHNR and FQNEAQ (reference sequence). With 4 bases removed from V and 4 bases from J, the gap between germline ends came to 14 bases. This CDR3 is 15 amino acids long. The CDR3 spells CASSSGQDFNQPQHF. DNA for the CDR3: TGTGCCAGCAGCTCAGGTCAAGACTTTAATCAGCCCCAGCATTTT.

V gene TRBV18 combines with J gene TRBJ2-7; TRBD2 matches 7 bases. The V gene's germline CDR1 is KGHSH and CDR2 LQKENI. This CDR3 is 16 amino acids long. With 0 bases clipped from V and 0 bases from J, the junction kept 5 bases outside the gene matches. The CDR3 sequence: CASSPPGGGGSYEQYF. For the CDR3, the DNA is TGTGCCAGCTCACCACCGGGAGGCGGGGGCTCCTACGAGCAGTACTTC.

The V gene is TRBV9, the J gene TRBJ2-3; unclear D gene. The CDR3 extends over 14 amino acids. Between the trimmed V and J ends, which lost 1 base and 1 base, there was a span of 7 bases. CDR1 and CDR2 (germline): SGDLS, YYNGEE. The DNA for the CDR3 is TGTGCCAGCAGCGTAAACTCTCGCACAGATACGCAGTATTTT. Translated, it gives CASSVNSRTDTQYF.

The chain joins TRBV5-1 to TRBJ2-7; D not certain. The V gene lost 0 bases and the J gene lost 2 bases, with 3 bases spanning the gap. This CDR3 contains 12 residues. Per germline, CDR1 SGHRS and CDR2 YFSETQ. CDR3 residues: CASSLEPYEQYF. The CDR3 DNA sequence: TGCGCCAGCAGCTTGGAACCCTACGAGCAGTACTTC.

The genes are TRBV14 and TRBJ2-7; D is unresolved. Per germline, CDR1 SGHDN and CDR2 FVKESK. The CDR3 consists of 12 residues. Trimming shortened V by 0 bases and J by 9 bases, and 9 bases separated the two germline ends. As DNA, the CDR3 is TGTGCCAGCAGCCAAGAGACCCTAGGGCAGTACTTC. As protein: CASSQETLGQYF.

This clone was counted a few times. The rearrangement joins TRBV5-6 to TRBJ1-5; 7 bases line up with TRBD1. Trimming took 0 bases from V and 2 from J; bases not matched to a gene: 5. The CDR3 totals 16 residues. Germline V gives CDR1 SGHDT, CDR2 YYEEEE. DNA of the CDR3: TGTGCCAGCAGCTTGGAAGGGGGCCTGGGCAATCAGCCCCAGCATTTT. Translation: CASSLEGGLGNQPQHF.

The chain combines TRBV7-2 with TRBJ1-5; D is unclear. The V and J ends lost 3 bases and 7 bases respectively, with 7 bases between them. This CDR3 has 12 residues. Germline V gene lookup returns CDR1 SGHTA and CDR2 FQGNSA. The CDR3 DNA is TGTGCCAGCAGCTTCCTAGGGCAGCCCCAGCATTTT. The encoded protein is CASSFLGQPQHF.

This chain's CDR3 is CASSDWDRGGYGYTF. For the CDR3, the DNA is TGCGCCAGCAGCGACTGGGACAGGGGAGGCTATGGCTACACCTTC. The chain has TRBV5-1 and TRBJ1-2; 10 bases fit TRBD1. CDR1 and CDR2 from the germline V gene are SGHRS and YFSETQ. The ends lost 4 bases at V and 4 bases at J; junction bases unmatched: 7. The CDR3 loop spans 15 amino acids. Together with reference TRBV5-1 and TRBJ1-2, the CDR3 gives the full variable domain: KAGVTQTPRYLIKTRGQQVTLSCSPISGHRSVSWYQQTPGQGLQFLFEYFSETQRNKGNFPGRFSGRQFSNSRSEMNVSTLELGDSALYLCASSDWDRGGYGYTFGSGTRLTVV.

The chain uses TRBV29-1 and TRBJ1-1; a weak D match, TRBD1 (5 bases). Per germline, CDR1 SQVTM and CDR2 ANQGSEA. V was cut by 4 bases and J by 0 bases, with 15 bases left in between. The CDR3 covers 15 residues. CDR3 sequence reads: CSVGGSGTVNTEAFF. The CDR3 region has the DNA TGCAGCGTTGGGGGATCCGGGACGGTGAACACTGAAGCTTTCTTT.

This chain links TRBV7-6 with TRBJ2-5; D is unclear. The V gene lost 7 bases and the J gene lost 5 bases, with 11 bases spanning the gap. CDR1 is SGHVS and CDR2 is FNYEAQ in the germline V gene. This CDR3 has 12 amino acids. CDR3 protein: CASTTGTETQYF. As DNA, the CDR3 is TGTGCCAGCACAACCGGCACTGAGACCCAGTACTTC.

The chain employs TRBV18 and TRBJ2-3; 7 nucleotides line up with TRBD2. This CDR3 has 13 residues. The V segment lost 5 bases and the J segment 5 bases; nucleotides outside the gene matches: 4. Germline CDR1 reads KGHSH; CDR2 reads LQKENI. The CDR3 DNA follows: TGTGCCAGCTCAAGGAGGGAGGGAGATACGCAGTATTTT. It yields the protein CASSRREGDTQYF. Full variable domain (outside the CDR3, taken from reference TRBV18 and TRBJ2-3): NAGVMQNPRHLVRRRGQEARLRCSPMKGHSHVYWYRQLPEEGLKFMVYLQKENIIDESGMPKERFSAEFPKEGPSILRIQQVVRGDSAAYFCASSRREGDTQYFGPGTRLTVL.

The V and J genes are TRBV6-1 and TRBJ1-2; D call uncertain. This CDR3 contains 13 residues. Per germline, CDR1 MNHNS and CDR2 SASEGT. Trimming shortened V by 8 bases and J by 3 bases, and 13 bases separated the two germline ends. The CDR3 DNA sequence: TGTGCCAGCGCCCGAGGAGGAGACTATGGCTACACCTTC. Protein: CASARGGDYGYTF.

The rearrangement uses TRBV2 and TRBJ2-1, with 10 positions matching TRBD2. CDR1 and CDR2 from the germline V gene are SNHLY and FYNNEI. This CDR3 has 15 residues. V trimming: 4 bases; J trimming: 4 bases; junction bases outside the gene matches: 4. Here the CDR3 reads CASSGSGGWYNEQFF. CDR3 coding DNA: TGTGCCAGCAGTGGTAGCGGGGGGTGGTACAATGAGCAGTTCTTC.

The genes are TRBV9 and TRBJ2-3; D is undetermined. V was trimmed by 4 bases and J by 2 bases, leaving 2 bases between them. Germline V gene data show CDR1 as SGDLS and CDR2 as YYNGEE. The CDR3 is made up of 11 amino acids. The CDR3 region has the DNA TGTGCCAGCAGCAACACAGATACGCAGTATTTT. Protein sequence: CASSNTDTQYF. The variable domain in full, completed from reference TRBV9 and TRBJ2-3, reads DSGVTQTPKHLITATGQRVTLRCSPRSGDLSVYWYQQSLDQGLQFLIQYYNGEERAKGNILERFSAQQFPDLHSELNLSSLELGDSALYFCASSNTDTQYFGPGTRLTVL.

This clone was seen a few times. CDR3 DNA: TGTGCCACGTTGTCAGGGCGACGGAACTATGGCTACACCTTC. It codes for CATLSGRRNYGYTF. The V gene is TRBV21-1, the J gene TRBJ1-2; the table's D call, TRBD1, has no DNA check behind it. TRBV21-1 is an annotated pseudogene. The CDR3 is made up of 14 amino acids.

The chain combines TRBV11-2 with TRBJ1-6, with 7 bases identical to TRBD1. Germline V gene data show CDR1 as SGHAT and CDR2 as FQNNGV. The V segment lost 5 bases and the J segment 9 bases; nucleotides outside the gene matches: 7. The CDR3 loop spans 14 amino acids. CDR3 sequence (DNA): TGTGCCAGCAGCCCGGGACAGCTTCCTTCACCCCTCCACTTT. Its translation is CASSPGQLPSPLHF.